These 25 T cell receptor beta chains were sequenced from one sample in a study of T cell responses to AZD1222 COVID-19 vaccine. Clones were sequenced by immunoSEQ multiplex PCR, and TCRdb holds only the in-frame ones, with some missing. The sample records under 80,000 clones, roughly four fifths being singletons. The sequencing used peripheral blood, collected 28 days after the second AZD1222 dose. The receptor source for this set is an adult who received the AZD1222 COVID-19 vaccine.

The rearrangement links TRBV6-1 to TRBJ2-1; D is perhaps TRBD1 (5 bases). The V end was cut by 2 bases, the J end by 9 bases, with 8 bases between. This CDR3 has 12 amino acids. The germline V gene encodes CDR1 MNHNS and CDR2 SASEGT. This CDR3 reads CASSEFRGEQFF. The DNA of the CDR3 is TGTGCCAGCAGTGAATTTAGGGGTGAGCAGTTCTTC.

The chain links TRBV28 to TRBJ1-1; weak D call: TRBD1 (6 bases). The CDR3 covers 13 residues. The germline gives CDR1 MDHEN, CDR2 SYDVKM. The germline V and J ends were trimmed by 7 bases and 1 base, with 10 bases remaining between them. The CDR3 loop is CASNGGANTEAFF. In DNA, the CDR3 is TGTGCCAGCAATGGGGGGGCGAACACTGAAGCTTTCTTT.

The gene calls are TRBV27 and TRBJ2-2; 9 positions match TRBD2. V lost 7 bases, J lost 4 bases, and 7 bases stayed unmatched. Germline V gene sequence: CDR1 MNHEY, CDR2 SMNVEV (reference sequence). CDR3 length equals 15 residues. The DNA for the CDR3 is TGTGCCAGCACTTTTAGCGGGAGATCCACCGGGGAGCTGTTTTTT. Residues: CASTFSGRSTGELFF.

The rearrangement uses TRBV7-6 and TRBJ1-3; D remains ambiguous. The CDR3 contains 15 residues. V was trimmed by 2 bases and J by 0 bases, leaving 8 bases between them. Germline V gene sequence: CDR1 SGHVS, CDR2 FNYEAQ. CDR3 in DNA: TGTGCCAGCAGCTTATTATCAGTCTCTGGAAACACCATATATTTT. Protein product: CASSLLSVSGNTIYF.

This rearrangement joins TRBV9 to TRBJ2-1; D perhaps matches TRBD1 (6 bases). The CDR3 consists of 16 residues. V lost 2 bases to trimming and J lost 2 bases, with 14 bases between them. Germline CDR1 SGDLS, CDR2 YYNGEE. In DNA, the CDR3 is TGTGCCAGCAGCGTCACACAGGGACCCCCCTACAATGAGCAGTTCTTC. It specifies CASSVTQGPPYNEQFF.

J is TRBJ2-7 and V is TRBV12-3 or TRBV12-4, with D hard to call. Trimming pared 3 bases from V and 2 bases from J, leaving 8 bases between. This CDR3 is 13 amino acids long. CDR3 in amino acids: CASSLFPAYEQYF. The CDR3 region has the DNA TGTGCCAGCAGTTTGTTCCCGGCCTACGAGCAGTACTTC.

This CDR3 is CASSQERANYGYTF. DNA of the CDR3: TGTGCCAGCAGCCAAGAACGAGCTAACTATGGCTACACCTTC. The V and J genes are TRBV3-1 (or the pseudogene TRBV3-2) and TRBJ1-2; D unclear. Trimming took 0 bases from V and 0 from J, leaving 5 bases between them. CDR1 is LGHDT and CDR2 is YNNKEL in the germline V gene (reference sequence). CDR3 size: 14 residues.

This sequence joins TRBV5-1 and TRBJ1-4, with D maybe TRBD1 (6 bases). The germline CDR1 and CDR2 sequences are SGHRS and YFSETQ. This CDR3 spans 17 amino acids. The V end was cut by 2 bases, the J end by 5 bases, with 19 bases between. The CDR3 bases are TGCGCCAGCAGCTTAGGGGCCAGGGGCGATCCCAATGAAAAACTGTTTTTT. It encodes CASSLGARGDPNEKLFF.

This sequence joins TRBV5-5 and TRBJ1-1; 7 nucleotides line up with TRBD1. Trimming cost V 5 bases and J 3 bases; bases outside gene matches: 4. The CDR3 has 13 residues. Germline values: CDR1 SGHKS, CDR2 YYEKEE (reference sequence). For the CDR3, the DNA is TGTGCCAGCAGGAGGGACAGACACACTGAAGCTTTCTTT. Translating gives CASRRDRHTEAFF. Full variable domain (rest looked up from reference TRBV5-5 and TRBJ1-1): DAGVTQSPTHLIKTRGQQVTLRCSPISGHKSVSWYQQVLGQGPQFIFQYYEKEERGRGNFPDRFSARQFPNYSSELNVNALLLGDSALYLCASRRDRHTEAFFGQGTRLTVV.

V usage is TRBV4-1 and J usage is TRBJ2-1; 9 bases agree with TRBD1. Germline values: CDR1 MGHRA, CDR2 YSYEKL. The V gene end was trimmed by 3 bases and the J gene end by 6 bases; junction bases not matched to a gene: 3. The length of the CDR3 is 14 residues. The CDR3 bases are TGCGCCAGCAGCCAGATGACAGGGGGCAATGAGCAGTTCTTC. As protein: CASSQMTGGNEQFF.

This clone was seen only once. The chain combines TRBV2 with TRBJ2-3, with TRBD2 matching over 11 bases. CDR1 is SNHLY, CDR2 FYNNEI, per germline. V shed 8 bases, J shed 0 bases, and the junction held 13 bases outside the gene matches. CDR3 length equals 18 residues. The CDR3, as DNA: TGTGCCAGCGGTAAACCTTCCGGGACTAGCGGAAGCACAGATACGCAGTATTTT. Translation: CASGKPSGTSGSTDTQYF.

V is TRBV28 and J is TRBJ1-3; TRBD1 matches 11 bases. V lost 11 bases to trimming and J lost 1 base; unmatched junction nucleotides: 1. CDR1 and CDR2 from the germline V gene are MDHEN and SYDVKM. This CDR3 spans 13 amino acids. The CDR3 DNA follows: TGTGCCGGACAGGGGGCTTCTGGAAACACCATATATTTT. Protein sequence: CAGQGASGNTIYF. Based on the CDR3 plus reference TRBV28 and TRBJ1-3, the full variable domain is DVKVTQSSRYLVKRTGEKVFLECVQDMDHENMFWYRQDPGLGLRLIYFSYDVKMKEKGDIPEGYSVSREKKERFSLILESASTNQTSMYLCAGQGASGNTIYFGEGSWLTVV.

Written as DNA, the CDR3 is TGTGCCAGCTCACCACCAAACGGGAGGACGGGGAATGAGCAGTTCTTC. As protein: CASSPPNGRTGNEQFF. The chain carries TRBV18 and TRBJ2-1; 7 bases map to TRBD2. This CDR3 spans 16 amino acids. Trimming took 0 bases from V and 7 from J; bases not matched to a gene: 9. Per the germline V gene, CDR1 is KGHSH and CDR2 is LQKENI.

V usage is TRBV12-3 or TRBV12-4 and J usage is TRBJ2-3; 7 nucleotides line up with TRBD1. The trim removed 9 bases at V and 5 bases at J, leaving 8 bases unmatched. CDR3 length: 13 amino acids. The CDR3 spells CASKKGAGDTQYF. The CDR3 bases are TGTGCCAGTAAAAAGGGGGCAGGAGATACGCAGTATTTT.

The V call is TRBV4-2, the J call TRBJ2-7, with 13 nucleotides matching TRBD2. V trimming: 1 base; J trimming: 5 bases; junction bases outside the gene matches: 11. CDR1 LGHNA and CDR2 YNFKEQ come from the germline V gene. The CDR3 totals 18 residues. In DNA, the CDR3 is TGTGCCAGCAGCCAAGGGCCTAGGACTAGCGGGAGAGGAAACGAGCAGTACTTC. This translates into CASSQGPRTSGRGNEQYF.

This clone is a singleton in its sample. This chain joins TRBV6-2 or TRBV6-3 and TRBJ2-3, with a possible D match to TRBD1 (6 bases). The germline V gene has CDR1 MNHEY and CDR2 SVGEGT. The CDR3 extends over 15 amino acids. The V end was cut by 1 base, the J end by 2 bases, with 10 bases between. The CDR3 bases are TGTGCCAGCAGTTACTATGGACAGTCCACAGATACGCAGTATTTT. Protein sequence: CASSYYGQSTDTQYF.

The chain carries TRBV6-5 and TRBJ1-5, with D possibly matching TRBD1 (6 bases). Germline CDR1 is MNHEY and CDR2 is SVGAGI. This CDR3 is 15 amino acids long. Trimming stripped 8 bases from V and 1 base from J, with 15 bases between. The CDR3 loop is CASVRRGESNQPQHF. Here the CDR3 DNA reads TGTGCCAGCGTCCGGAGGGGGGAGAGCAATCAGCCCCAGCATTTT.

The chain links TRBV11-1 to TRBJ1-1; D remains ambiguous. This CDR3 has 12 amino acids. Trimming cost V 5 bases and J 8 bases, with 12 bases left between them. Looked up from germline, CDR1 is SGHAT and CDR2 is FQDESV (reference sequence). CDR3 protein: CASSRRVAEAFF. For the CDR3, the DNA is TGTGCCAGCAGCCGCCGGGTGGCCGAAGCTTTCTTT. The full variable domain, with the rest looked up from reference TRBV11-1 and TRBJ1-1, is EAEVAQSPRYKITEKSQAVAFWCDPISGHATLYWYRQILGQGPELLVQFQDESVVDDSQLPKDRFSAERLKGVDSTLKIQPAELGDSAMYLCASSRRVAEAFFGQGTRLTVV.

The V call is TRBV7-9, the J call TRBJ1-4; 9 positions agree with TRBD1. This CDR3 comprises 14 residues. Germline V gene lookup returns CDR1 SEHNR and CDR2 FQNEAQ (reference sequence). The ends lost 4 bases at V and 5 bases at J; junction bases unmatched: 2. The chain's CDR3 is CASSSGTGNEKLFF. For the CDR3, the DNA is TGTGCCAGCAGCTCCGGGACAGGGAATGAAAAACTGTTTTTT.

As for this clone: The same CDR3 can be traced to other DNA sequences in this sample. V gene TRBV20-1 combines with J gene TRBJ2-7; 7 nucleotides line up with TRBD2. There are 15 residues in the CDR3. The V segment lost 5 bases and the J segment 2 bases; nucleotides outside the gene matches: 12. Germline loops: CDR1 DFQATT, CDR2 SNEGSKA (reference sequence). This chain's CDR3 is CSAGDSGKATYEQYF. The CDR3 DNA sequence: TGCAGTGCTGGTGACAGCGGGAAGGCCACCTACGAGCAGTACTTC.

The gene calls are TRBV18 and TRBJ1-3; 9 nucleotides line up with TRBD1. The CDR3 is made up of 19 amino acids. J gave up 0 bases and V 4 bases, and 13 bases lay outside the gene matches. Germline V gene lookup returns CDR1 KGHSH and CDR2 LQKENI. The CDR3 region is CASSRSGQGFADSGNTIYF. CDR3 DNA sequence: TGTGCCAGCTCACGATCGGGACAGGGTTTTGCCGACTCTGGAAACACCATATATTTT.

The V and J genes are TRBV5-8 and TRBJ2-2; weak D call: TRBD1 (5 bases). V was cut by 6 bases and J by 0 bases, with 21 bases left in between. Germline values: CDR1 SGHTS, CDR2 YDEGEE. This CDR3 is built from 18 residues. CDR3 coding DNA: TGTGCCAGCAACGTACCATGGGGCACAGACACGAACACCGGGGAGCTGTTTTTT. Amino acids: CASNVPWGTDTNTGELFF.

This clone was seen a few times. J is TRBJ2-1 and V is TRBV12-3 or TRBV12-4; TRBD2 is a possible D gene (5 bases). Trimming stripped 2 bases from V and 12 bases from J, with 11 bases between. The CDR3 is 12 residues long. The DNA for the CDR3 is TGTGCCAGCAGTTTAAGGACTGGGTGGCAGTTCTTC. Residues: CASSLRTGWQFF.

The chain couples TRBV4-3 to TRBJ1-1; D not resolved. CDR3 size: 16 residues. Trimming left V 1 base short and J 1 base short, with 13 bases between. From germline, CDR1 is LGHNA and CDR2 YSLEER. Written as DNA, the CDR3 is TGCGCCAGCAGCCAAGGGTCGGCAGGACCGAACACTGAAGCTTTCTTT. This gives the protein CASSQGSAGPNTEAFF.

Comments on this clone: A read error may produce the germline difference seen at one junction end. The chain is built from TRBV6-5 and TRBJ2-5; the match to TRBD2 covers 14 bases. The CDR3 consists of 15 residues. CDR1 and CDR2 from the germline V gene are MNHEY and SVGAGI. The CDR3 sequence: CASSSLLTSGRALDF. The DNA of the CDR3 is TGTGCCAGCAGTTCCCTACTGACTAGCGGGAGGGCCTTGGACTTC.